This T cell receptor (beta chain) stems from a study of control samples from healthy donors and cancer patients. Method: immunoSEQ multiplex PCR; TCRdb's copy keeps in-frame clones and lacks some. The table lists around 120,000 clones, around nine tenths of them singletons. Germline V lookup: CDR1 LGHNA, CDR2 YSLEER. V lost 1 base and J lost 7, with 10 bases in between. The CDR3 totals 13 residues. In this sample, this clone turned up a few times. Sample: blood. This chain links TRBV4-3 with TRBJ1-2; possibly TRBD1 for D (5 bases). The source is a man aged 35 to 55 in good health. CDR3 region: CASSQGEGAGYTF. CDR3 coding DNA: TGCGCCAGCAGCCAAGGTGAAGGGGCTGGCTACACCTTC.